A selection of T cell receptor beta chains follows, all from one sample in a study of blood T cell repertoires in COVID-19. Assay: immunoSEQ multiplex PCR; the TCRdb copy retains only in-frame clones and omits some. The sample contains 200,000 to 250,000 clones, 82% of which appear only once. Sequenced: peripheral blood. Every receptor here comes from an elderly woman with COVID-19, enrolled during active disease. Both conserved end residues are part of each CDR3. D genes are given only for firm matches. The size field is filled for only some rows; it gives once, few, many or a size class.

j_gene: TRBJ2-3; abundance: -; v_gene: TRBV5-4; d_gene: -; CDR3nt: TGTGCCAGCAGCTTAAGTAGCGAAAGCACAGATACGCAGTATTTT; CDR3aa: CASSLSSESTDTQYF
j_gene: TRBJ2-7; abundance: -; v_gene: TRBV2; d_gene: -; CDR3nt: TGTGCCAGCAGTCCTACGTACGAGCAGTACTTC; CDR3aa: CASSPTYEQYF
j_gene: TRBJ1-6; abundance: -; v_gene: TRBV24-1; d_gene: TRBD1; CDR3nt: TGTGCCACCAATACACAGACAGGGCCCCTGAATTCACCCCTCCACTTT; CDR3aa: CATNTQTGPLNSPLHF
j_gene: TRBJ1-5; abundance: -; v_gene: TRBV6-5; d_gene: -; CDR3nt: TGTGCCAGCAGTCCCGGACTGAATAGCAATCAGCCCCAGCATTTT; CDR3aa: CASSPGLNSNQPQHF
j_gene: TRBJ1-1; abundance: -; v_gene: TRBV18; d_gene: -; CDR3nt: TGTGCCAGCTCACCTCAGGGAAACACTGAAGCTTTCTTT; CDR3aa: CASSPQGNTEAFF
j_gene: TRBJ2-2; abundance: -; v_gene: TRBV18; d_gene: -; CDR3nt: TGTGCCAGCTCACCACTCCTGGAGACCACCGGGGAGCTGTTTTTT; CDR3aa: CASSPLLETTGELFF
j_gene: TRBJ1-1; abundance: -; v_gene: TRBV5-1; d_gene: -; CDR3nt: TGCGCCAGCAGCTTGGGGGCGGGCCTCGGGGCTTTCTTT; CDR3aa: CASSLGAGLGAFF
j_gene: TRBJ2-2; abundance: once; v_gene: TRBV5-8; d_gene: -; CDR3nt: TGTGCCAGCAGCCGCCCCAACAGCCTCACCGGGGAGCTGTTTTTT; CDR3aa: CASSRPNSLTGELFF
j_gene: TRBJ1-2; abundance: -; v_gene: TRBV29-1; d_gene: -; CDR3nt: TGCAGCTACAGAATAGGTACCAACTATGGCTACACCTTC; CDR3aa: CSYRIGTNYGYTF
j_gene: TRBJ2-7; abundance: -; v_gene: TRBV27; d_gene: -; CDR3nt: TGTGCCAGCAGTTTATTAGGGGAACCCTACGAGCAGTACTTC; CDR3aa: CASSLLGEPYEQYF
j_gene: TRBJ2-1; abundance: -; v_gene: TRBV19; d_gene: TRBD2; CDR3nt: TGTGCCAGTAGCCTCCCTCACGGGAGGAGGAATGAGCAGTTCTTC; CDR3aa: CASSLPHGRRNEQFF
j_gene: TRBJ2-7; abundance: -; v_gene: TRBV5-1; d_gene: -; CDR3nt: TGCGCCAGCAGCTTGTCGCTTAGGGGATACGAGCAGTACTTC; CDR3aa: CASSLSLRGYEQYF
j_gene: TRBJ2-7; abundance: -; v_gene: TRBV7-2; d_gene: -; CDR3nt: TGTGCCAGCAGCTCACAGGGCTACGAGCAGTACTTC; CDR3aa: CASSSQGYEQYF
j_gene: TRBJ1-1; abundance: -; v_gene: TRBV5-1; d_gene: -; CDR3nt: TGCGCCAGCAGCTTGGAGAGGGAAAGGGAAGCTTTCTTT; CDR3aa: CASSLEREREAFF
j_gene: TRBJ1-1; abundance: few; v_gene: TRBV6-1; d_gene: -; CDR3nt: TGTGCCAGCAGTGAAGCGGGGCAGTTAGCTTTCTTT; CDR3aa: CASSEAGQLAFF
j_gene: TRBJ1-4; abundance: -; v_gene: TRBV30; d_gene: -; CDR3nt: TGTGCCTGGAGTGTCGGGGGAACTAATGAAAAACTGTTTTTT; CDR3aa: CAWSVGGTNEKLFF
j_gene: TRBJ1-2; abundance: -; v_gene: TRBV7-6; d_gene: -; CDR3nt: TGTGCCAGCAGCCCCGCCAGGGATGCTAACTATGGCTACACCTTC; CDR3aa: CASSPARDANYGYTF
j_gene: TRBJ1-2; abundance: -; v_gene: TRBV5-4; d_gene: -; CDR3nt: TGTGCCAGCAGCTTGAGAAGGGGCGGTGGCTACACCTTC; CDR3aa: CASSLRRGGGYTF
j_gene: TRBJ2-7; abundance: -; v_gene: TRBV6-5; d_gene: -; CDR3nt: TGTGCCAGCAGGGTCTACAGGGAAACCAACGAGCAGTACTTC; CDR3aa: CASRVYRETNEQYF
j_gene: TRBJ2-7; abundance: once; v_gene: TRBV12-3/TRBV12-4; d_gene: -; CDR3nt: TGTGCCAGCAGTTCGCGGTCCTACGAGCAGTACTTC; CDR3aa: CASSSRSYEQYF
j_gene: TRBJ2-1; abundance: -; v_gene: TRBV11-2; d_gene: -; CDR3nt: TGTGCCAGCAGCTTAGCTAGTGCCAACAATGAGCAGTTCTTC; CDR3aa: CASSLASANNEQFF
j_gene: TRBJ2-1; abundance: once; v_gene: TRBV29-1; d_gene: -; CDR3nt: TGCAGCGTTGAAGGGGGCAAGAGCTCCTACAATGAGCAGTTCTTC; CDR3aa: CSVEGGKSSYNEQFF
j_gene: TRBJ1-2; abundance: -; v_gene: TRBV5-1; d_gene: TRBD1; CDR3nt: TGCGCCAGCAGCACCTCACCAGGGGGCGCCACGAAAGATGGCTACACCTTC; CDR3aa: CASSTSPGGATKDGYTF
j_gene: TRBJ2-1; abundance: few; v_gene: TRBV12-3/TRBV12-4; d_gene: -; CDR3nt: TGTGCCAGCAGCCCAACTAGCAATGAGCAGTTCTTC; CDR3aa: CASSPTSNEQFF
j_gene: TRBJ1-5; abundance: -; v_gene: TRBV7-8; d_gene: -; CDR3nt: TGTGCCAGCAGCTTAGCCCCCCGAGGACAGCGGAATCAGCCCCAGCATTTT; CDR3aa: CASSLAPRGQRNQPQHF
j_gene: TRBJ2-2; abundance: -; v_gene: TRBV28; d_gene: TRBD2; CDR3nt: TGTGCCAGCAGCGGGGGGGGCACCGGGGAGCTGTTTTTT; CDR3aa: CASSGGGTGELFF
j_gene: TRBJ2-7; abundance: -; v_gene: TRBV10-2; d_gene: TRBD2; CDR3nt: TGCGCCAGACGGCGGGAGGTTGACGAGCAGTACTTC; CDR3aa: CARRREVDEQYF
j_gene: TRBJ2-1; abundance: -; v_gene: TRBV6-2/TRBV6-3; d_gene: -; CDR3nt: TGTGCCAGCAGCCTACAGGGTCATGAGCAGTTCTTC; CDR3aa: CASSLQGHEQFF
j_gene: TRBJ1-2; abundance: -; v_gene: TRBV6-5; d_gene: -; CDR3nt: TGTGCCAGCCGGCGGGGCGGCGGCTACACCTTC; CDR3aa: CASRRGGGYTF
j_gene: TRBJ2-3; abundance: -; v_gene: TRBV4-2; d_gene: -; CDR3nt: TGTGCCAGCAGCCAAGATCCGGGAGATACGCAGTATTTT; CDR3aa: CASSQDPGDTQYF
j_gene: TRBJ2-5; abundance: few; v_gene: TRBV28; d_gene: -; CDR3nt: TGTGCCAGCAGCTCCAGGAGGGGGCGCGGGGAGACCCAGTACTTC; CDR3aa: CASSSRRGRGETQYF
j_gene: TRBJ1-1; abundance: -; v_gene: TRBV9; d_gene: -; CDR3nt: TGTGCCAGCAGCAGGGGGAGCAGTATGAACACTGAAGCTTTCTTT; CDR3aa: CASSRGSSMNTEAFF
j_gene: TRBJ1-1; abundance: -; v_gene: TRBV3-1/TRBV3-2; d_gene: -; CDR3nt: TGTGCCAGCAGCCAAGAGAGGGACACAGTAAACACTGAAGCTTTCTTT; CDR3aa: CASSQERDTVNTEAFF
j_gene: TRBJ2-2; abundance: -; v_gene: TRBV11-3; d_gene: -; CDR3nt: TGTGCCAGCAGCTTAGGACTGAACACCGGGGAGCTGTTTTTT; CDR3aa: CASSLGLNTGELFF
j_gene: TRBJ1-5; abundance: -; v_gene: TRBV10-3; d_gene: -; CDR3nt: TGTGCCATCAGCGAGACAGGTTCTCTAAGCAATCAGCCCCAGCATTTT; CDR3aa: CAISETGSLSNQPQHF
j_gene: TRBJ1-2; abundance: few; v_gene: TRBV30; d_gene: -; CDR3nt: TGTGCCTGGAGTCGGGGACAAGGCTACACCTTC; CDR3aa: CAWSRGQGYTF
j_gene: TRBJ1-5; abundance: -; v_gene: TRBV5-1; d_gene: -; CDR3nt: TGCGCCAGCAGCTTGGTCTCTGGGGCCGACCAGCCCCAGCATTTT; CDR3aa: CASSLVSGADQPQHF
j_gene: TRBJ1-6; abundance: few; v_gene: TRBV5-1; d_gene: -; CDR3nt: TGCGCCAGCAGCTTGGTTCCGGGAGGGAATTCACCCCTCCACTTT; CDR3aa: CASSLVPGGNSPLHF
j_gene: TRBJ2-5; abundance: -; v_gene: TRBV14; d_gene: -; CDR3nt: TGTGCCAGCAGCCGCCAGATTGAAGAGACCCAGTACTTC; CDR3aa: CASSRQIEETQYF
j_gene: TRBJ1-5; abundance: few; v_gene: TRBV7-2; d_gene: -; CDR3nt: TGTGCCAGCAGACAATATCAGGGCAATCAGCCCCAGCATTTT; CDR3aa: CASRQYQGNQPQHF
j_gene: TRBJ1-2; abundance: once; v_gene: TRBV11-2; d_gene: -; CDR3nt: TGTGCCAGCAGCTTAGCGACAGTAATTGGCTACACCTTC; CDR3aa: CASSLATVIGYTF
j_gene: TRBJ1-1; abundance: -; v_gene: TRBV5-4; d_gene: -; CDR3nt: TGTGCCAGCAGCGGCCGCGGGGGGGGGAACACTGAAGCTTTCTTT; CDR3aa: CASSGRGGGNTEAFF
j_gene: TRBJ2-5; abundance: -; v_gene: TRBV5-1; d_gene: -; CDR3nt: TGCGCCAGCAGCTCATCTGGACAGAGCCAAGAGACCCAGTACTTC; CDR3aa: CASSSSGQSQETQYF
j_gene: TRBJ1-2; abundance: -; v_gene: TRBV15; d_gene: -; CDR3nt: TGTGCCACCAGCCGGGTGGCTTACGGCTACACCTTC; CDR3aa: CATSRVAYGYTF
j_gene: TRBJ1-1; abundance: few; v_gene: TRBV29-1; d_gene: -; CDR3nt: TGCAGCGCCGGGACACTGGGGAACACTGAAGCTTTCTTT; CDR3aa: CSAGTLGNTEAFF
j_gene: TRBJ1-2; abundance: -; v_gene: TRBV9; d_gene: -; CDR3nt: TGTGCCAGCAGCGCATACAGGGAAGCTAACTATGGCTACACCTTC; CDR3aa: CASSAYREANYGYTF
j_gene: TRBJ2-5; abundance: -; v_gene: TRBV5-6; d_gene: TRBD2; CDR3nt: TGTGCCAGCAGCTTGTCTAGCGGTCAAGAGACCCAGTACTTC; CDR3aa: CASSLSSGQETQYF
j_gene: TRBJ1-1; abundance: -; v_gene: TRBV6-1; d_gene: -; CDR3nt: TGTGCCAGCAGTGAAGCGCGGGGGCGCGGTGAAGCTTTCTTT; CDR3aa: CASSEARGRGEAFF
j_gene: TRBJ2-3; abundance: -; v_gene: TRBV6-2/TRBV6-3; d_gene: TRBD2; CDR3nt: TGTGCCAGCAGGCCTGGACTAGCGGGAAAGGATACGCAGTATTTT; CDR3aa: CASRPGLAGKDTQYF
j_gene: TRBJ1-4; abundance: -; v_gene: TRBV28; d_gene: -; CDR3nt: TGTGCCAGCAGTTTCCCTCAGGGAGGGCCCAATGAAAAACTGTTTTTT; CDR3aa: CASSFPQGGPNEKLFF
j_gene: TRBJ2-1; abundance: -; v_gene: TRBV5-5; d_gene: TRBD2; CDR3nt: TGTGCCAGCAGCTTGGCGGCGGGGGGATTCTACAATGAGCAGTTCTTC; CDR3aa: CASSLAAGGFYNEQFF
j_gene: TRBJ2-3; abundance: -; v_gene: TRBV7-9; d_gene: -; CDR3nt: TGTGCCAGCAGCTTAGCGGGGCCCCGGGCAGATACGCAGTATTTT; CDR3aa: CASSLAGPRADTQYF
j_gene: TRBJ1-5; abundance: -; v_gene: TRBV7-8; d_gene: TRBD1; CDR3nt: TGTGCCAGCAGCTCCCTGACAGGGGGCGGACAGCCCCAGCATTTT; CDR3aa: CASSSLTGGGQPQHF
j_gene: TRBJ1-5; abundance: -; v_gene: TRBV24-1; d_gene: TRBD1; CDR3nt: TGTGCCACCAGTGATTCAGGGGGCCTCAATCAGCCCCAGCATTTT; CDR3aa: CATSDSGGLNQPQHF
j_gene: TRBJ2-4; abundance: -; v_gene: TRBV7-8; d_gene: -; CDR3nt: TGTGCCAGCAGCCGGATAGCCGAGTCGGCCAAAAACATTCAGTACTTC; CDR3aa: CASSRIAESAKNIQYF
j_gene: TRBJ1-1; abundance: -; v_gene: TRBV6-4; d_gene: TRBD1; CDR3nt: TGTGCCAGCAGGGGACAGGGGGAAGGAAGTGAAGCTTTCTTT; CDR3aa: CASRGQGEGSEAFF
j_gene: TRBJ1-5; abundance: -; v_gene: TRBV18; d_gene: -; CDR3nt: TGTGCCAGCTCACGGACAGCCTTCAATCAGCCCCAGCATTTT; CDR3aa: CASSRTAFNQPQHF
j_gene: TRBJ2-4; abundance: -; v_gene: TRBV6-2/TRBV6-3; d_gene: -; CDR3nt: TGTGCCAGCAGTTACCCCTCAGGGAATAACAAAAACATTCAGTACTTC; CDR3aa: CASSYPSGNNKNIQYF